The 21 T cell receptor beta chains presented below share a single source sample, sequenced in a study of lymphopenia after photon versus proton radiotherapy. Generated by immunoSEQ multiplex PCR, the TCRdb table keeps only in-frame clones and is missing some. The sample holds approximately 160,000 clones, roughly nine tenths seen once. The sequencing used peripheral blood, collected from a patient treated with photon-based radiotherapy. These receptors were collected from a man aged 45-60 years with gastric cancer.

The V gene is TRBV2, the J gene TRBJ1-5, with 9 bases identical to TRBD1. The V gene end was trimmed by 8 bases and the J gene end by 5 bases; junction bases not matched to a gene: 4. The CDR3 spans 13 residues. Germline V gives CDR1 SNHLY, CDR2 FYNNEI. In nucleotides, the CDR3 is TGTGCCAGCGGGGGGACAGGGCATCAGCCCCAGCATTTT. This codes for CASGGTGHQPQHF. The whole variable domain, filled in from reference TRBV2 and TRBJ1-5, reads EPEVTQTPSHQVTQMGQEVILRCVPISNHLYFYWYRQILGQKVEFLVSFYNNEISEKSEIFDDQFSVERPDGSNFTLKIRSTKLEDSAMYFCASGGTGHQPQHFGDGTRLSIL.

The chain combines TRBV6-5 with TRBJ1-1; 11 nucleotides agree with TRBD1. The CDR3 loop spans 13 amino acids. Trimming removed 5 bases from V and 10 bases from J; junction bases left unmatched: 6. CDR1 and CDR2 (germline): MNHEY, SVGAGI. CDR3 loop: CASSISGTGGAFF. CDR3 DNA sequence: TGTGCCAGCAGTATTTCCGGGACAGGGGGAGCTTTCTTT.

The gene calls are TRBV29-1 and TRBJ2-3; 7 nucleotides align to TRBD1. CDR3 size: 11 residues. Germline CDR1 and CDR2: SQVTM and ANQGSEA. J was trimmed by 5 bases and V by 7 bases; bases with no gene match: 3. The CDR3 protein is CSGHRGDTQYF. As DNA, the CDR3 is TGCAGCGGGCACAGGGGAGATACGCAGTATTTT.

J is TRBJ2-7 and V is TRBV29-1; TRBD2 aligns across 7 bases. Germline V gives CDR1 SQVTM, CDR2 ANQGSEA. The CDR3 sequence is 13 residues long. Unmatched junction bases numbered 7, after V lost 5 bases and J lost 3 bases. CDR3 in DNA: TGCAGCGTTCGGCCAGCGGGAAACTACGAGCAGTACTTC. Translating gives CSVRPAGNYEQYF.

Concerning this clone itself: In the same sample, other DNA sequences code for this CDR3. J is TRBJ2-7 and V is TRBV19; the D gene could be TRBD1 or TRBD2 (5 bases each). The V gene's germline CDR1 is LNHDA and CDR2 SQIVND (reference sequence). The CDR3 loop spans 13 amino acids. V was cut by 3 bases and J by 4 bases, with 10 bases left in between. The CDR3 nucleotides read TGTGCCAGTAGTATTGGGGGTTCTTACGAGCAGTACTTC. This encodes CASSIGGSYEQYF.

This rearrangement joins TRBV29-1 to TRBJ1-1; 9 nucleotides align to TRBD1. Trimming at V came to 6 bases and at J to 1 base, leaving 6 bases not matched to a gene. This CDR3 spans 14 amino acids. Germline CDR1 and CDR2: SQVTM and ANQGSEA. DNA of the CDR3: TGCAGCGTCGGGGACAGGGCCGGGAACACTGAAGCTTTCTTT. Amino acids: CSVGDRAGNTEAFF.

CDR3 DNA sequence: TGTGCCACCAGCAGGGGACAGGGGTGGAACATTCAGTACTTC. Translation gives CATSRGQGWNIQYF. The chain recombines TRBV15 with TRBJ2-4; 10 nucleotides match TRBD1. The germline gives CDR1 LNHNV, CDR2 YYDKDF (reference sequence). The CDR3 extends over 14 amino acids. V was clipped by 3 bases and J by 7 bases; unmatched bases: 3.

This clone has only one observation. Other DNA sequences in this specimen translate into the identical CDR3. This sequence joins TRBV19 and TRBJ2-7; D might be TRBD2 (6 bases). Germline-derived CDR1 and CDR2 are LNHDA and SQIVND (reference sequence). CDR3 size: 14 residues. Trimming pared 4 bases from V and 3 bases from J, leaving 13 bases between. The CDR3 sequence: CASSTGQGGYEQYF. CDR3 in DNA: TGTGCCAGTAGTACGGGGCAGGGAGGCTACGAGCAGTACTTC.

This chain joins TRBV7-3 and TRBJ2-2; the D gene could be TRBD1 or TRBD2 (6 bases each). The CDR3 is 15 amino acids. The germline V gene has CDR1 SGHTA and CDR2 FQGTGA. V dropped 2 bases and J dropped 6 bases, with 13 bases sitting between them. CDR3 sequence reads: CASSLYRGLAGELFF. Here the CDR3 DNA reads TGTGCCAGCAGCTTATATCGGGGGCTGGCCGGGGAGCTGTTTTTT.

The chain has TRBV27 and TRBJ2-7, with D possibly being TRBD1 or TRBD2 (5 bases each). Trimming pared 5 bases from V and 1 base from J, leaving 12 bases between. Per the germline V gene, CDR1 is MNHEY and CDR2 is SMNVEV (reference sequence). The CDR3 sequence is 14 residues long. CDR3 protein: CASSPGRMSYEQYF. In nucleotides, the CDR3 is TGTGCCAGCAGTCCGGGACGGATGTCCTACGAGCAGTACTTC.

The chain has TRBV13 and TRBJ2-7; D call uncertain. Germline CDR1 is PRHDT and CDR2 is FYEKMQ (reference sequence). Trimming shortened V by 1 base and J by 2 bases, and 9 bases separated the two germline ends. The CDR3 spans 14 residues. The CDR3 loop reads CASSLAEKAYEQYF. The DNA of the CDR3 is TGTGCCAGCAGCTTAGCGGAAAAGGCCTACGAGCAGTACTTC. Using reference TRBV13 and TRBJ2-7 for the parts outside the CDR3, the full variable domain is AAGVIQSPRHLIKEKRETATLKCYPIPRHDTVYWYQQGPGQDPQFLISFYEKMQSDKGSIPDRFSAQQFSDYHSELNMSSLELGDSALYFCASSLAEKAYEQYFGPGTRLTVT.

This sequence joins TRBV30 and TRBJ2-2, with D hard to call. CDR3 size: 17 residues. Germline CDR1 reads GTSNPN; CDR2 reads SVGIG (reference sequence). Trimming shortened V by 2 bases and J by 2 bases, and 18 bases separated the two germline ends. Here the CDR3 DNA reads TGTGCCTGGAGTCCCCCCCGTATACGCACTAACACCGGGGAGCTGTTTTTT. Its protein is CAWSPPRIRTNTGELFF.

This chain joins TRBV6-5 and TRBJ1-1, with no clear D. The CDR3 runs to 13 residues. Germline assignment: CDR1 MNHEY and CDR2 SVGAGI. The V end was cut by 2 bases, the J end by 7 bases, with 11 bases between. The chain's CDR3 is CASSYDRGREAFF. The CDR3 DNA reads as TGTGCCAGCAGTTACGATCGCGGGCGTGAAGCTTTCTTT.

The CDR3 sequence: CASSLWRGNTIYF. CDR3 in DNA: TGTGCCAGCAGCTTATGGAGAGGAAACACCATATATTTT. The V and J genes are TRBV7-8 and TRBJ1-3; D not certain. This CDR3 is built from 13 residues. Germline assignment: CDR1 SGHVS and CDR2 FQNEAQ. Trimming took 2 bases from V and 4 from J, leaving 6 bases between them.

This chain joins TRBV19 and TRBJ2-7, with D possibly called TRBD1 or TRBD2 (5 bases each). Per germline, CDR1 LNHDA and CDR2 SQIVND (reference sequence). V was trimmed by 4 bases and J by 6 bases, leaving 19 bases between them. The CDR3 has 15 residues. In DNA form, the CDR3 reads TGTGCCAGTAGTACCCTCGAGGGACGGACGGGCGAGCAGTACTTC. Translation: CASSTLEGRTGEQYF.

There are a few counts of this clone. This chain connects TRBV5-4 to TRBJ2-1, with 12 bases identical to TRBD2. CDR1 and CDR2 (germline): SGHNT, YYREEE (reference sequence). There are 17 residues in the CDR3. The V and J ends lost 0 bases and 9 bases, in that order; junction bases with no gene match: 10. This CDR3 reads CASSLARLAGEIGEQFF. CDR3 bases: TGTGCCAGCAGCTTGGCGAGACTAGCGGGAGAAATCGGTGAGCAGTTCTTC. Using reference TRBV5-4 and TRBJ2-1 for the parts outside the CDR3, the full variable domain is ETGVTQSPTHLIKTRGQQVTLRCSSQSGHNTVSWYQQALGQGPQFIFQYYREEENGRGNFPPRFSGLQFPNYSSELNVNALELDDSALYLCASSLARLAGEIGEQFFGPGTRLTVL.

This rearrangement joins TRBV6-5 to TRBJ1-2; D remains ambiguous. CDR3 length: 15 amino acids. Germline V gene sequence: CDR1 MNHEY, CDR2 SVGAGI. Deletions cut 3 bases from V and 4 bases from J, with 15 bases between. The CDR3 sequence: CASSYGGIGSYGYTF. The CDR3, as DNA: TGTGCCAGCAGTTATGGAGGGATTGGGAGCTATGGCTACACCTTC.

The CDR3 spells CASSLGGGLGPQHF. The CDR3, as DNA: TGTGCCAGCAGCTTGGGTGGGGGCCTAGGGCCCCAGCATTTT. The gene calls are TRBV5-8 and TRBJ1-5; a weak D match, TRBD1 (6 bases). The length of the CDR3 is 14 residues. Trimming pared 0 bases from V and 9 bases from J, leaving 13 bases between. Germline V gene lookup returns CDR1 SGHTS and CDR2 YDEGEE.

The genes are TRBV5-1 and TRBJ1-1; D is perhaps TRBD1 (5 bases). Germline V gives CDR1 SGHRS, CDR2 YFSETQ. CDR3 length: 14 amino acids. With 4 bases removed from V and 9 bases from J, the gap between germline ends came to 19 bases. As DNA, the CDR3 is TGCGCCAGCAGCAAGGACAACCCACATGAGAAAGCTTTCTTT. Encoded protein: CASSKDNPHEKAFF.

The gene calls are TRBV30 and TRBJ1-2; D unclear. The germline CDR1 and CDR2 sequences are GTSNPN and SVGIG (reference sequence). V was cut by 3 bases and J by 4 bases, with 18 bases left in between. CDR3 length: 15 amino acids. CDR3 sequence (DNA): TGTGCCTGGAGGGCGACACCTCATGGGATCTATGGCTACACCTTC. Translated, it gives CAWRATPHGIYGYTF. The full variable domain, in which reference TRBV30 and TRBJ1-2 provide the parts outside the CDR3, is SQTIHQWPATLVQPVGSPLSLECTVEGTSNPNLYWYRQAAGRGLQLLFYSVGIGQISSEVPQNLSASRPQDRQFILSSKKLLLSDSGFYLCAWRATPHGIYGYTFGSGTRLTVV.

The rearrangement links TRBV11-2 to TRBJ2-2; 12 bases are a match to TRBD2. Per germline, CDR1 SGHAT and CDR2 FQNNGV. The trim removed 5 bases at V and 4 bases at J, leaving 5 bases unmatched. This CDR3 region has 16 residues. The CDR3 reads CASSRGLAGRTGELFF. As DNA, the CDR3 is TGTGCCAGCAGCCGAGGACTAGCGGGACGCACCGGGGAGCTGTTTTTT.